The 2 T cell receptor beta chains below were found in one sample sequenced in a study of blood T cell repertoires in COVID-19. The repertoire was sequenced with immunoSEQ multiplex PCR; TCRdb's copy has only in-frame clones and lacks some. The table has approximately 300,000 clones, about nine tenths seen once. The sequenced material came from PBMCs or T cells enriched from blood (not recorded which). These receptor sequences come from a man between 60 and 75 years old who had recovered from COVID-19.

The chain couples TRBV6-2 or TRBV6-3 to TRBJ1-5; TRBD1 matches 7 bases. CDR1 and CDR2 from the germline V gene are MNHEY and SVGEGT. The CDR3 contains 17 residues. Trimming at V came to 0 bases and at J to 2 bases, leaving 7 bases not matched to a gene. Here the CDR3 reads CASSYSGTVRGNQPQHF. As DNA, the CDR3 is TGTGCCAGCAGTTACTCGGGGACAGTTAGAGGCAATCAGCCCCAGCATTTT.

The CDR3: CASSPFSCYTDTQYF. In DNA, the CDR3 is TGCGCCAGCAGCCCCTTTAGCTGCTACACAGATACGCAGTATTTT. The V and J genes are TRBV10-1 and TRBJ2-3; D gene ambiguous. CDR1 and CDR2 from the germline V gene are WNHNN and SYGVQD (reference sequence). This CDR3 region has 15 residues. The ends were cut back, 6 bases at V and 2 bases at J, with 15 bases in the middle.